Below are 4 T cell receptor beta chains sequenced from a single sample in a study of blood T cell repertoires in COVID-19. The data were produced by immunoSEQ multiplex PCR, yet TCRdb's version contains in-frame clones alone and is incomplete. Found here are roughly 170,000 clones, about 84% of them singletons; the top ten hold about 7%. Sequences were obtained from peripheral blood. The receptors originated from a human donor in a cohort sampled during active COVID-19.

CDR3 sequence: CASSPMTGTEKLFF. As DNA, the CDR3 is TGTGCCAGCTCACCAATGACAGGGACTGAAAAACTGTTTTTT. The chain is built from TRBV18 and TRBJ1-4, with TRBD1 matching 7 bases. This CDR3 spans 14 amino acids. V lost 2 bases to trimming and J lost 7 bases; unmatched junction nucleotides: 4. Germline V gene sequence: CDR1 KGHSH, CDR2 LQKENI.

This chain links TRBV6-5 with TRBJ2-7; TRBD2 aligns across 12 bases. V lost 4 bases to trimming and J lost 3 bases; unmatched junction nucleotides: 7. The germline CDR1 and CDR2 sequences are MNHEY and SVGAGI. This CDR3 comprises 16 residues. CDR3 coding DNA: TGTGCCAGCAGTTTCGGTGGACTAGCGGGGAGCTACGAGCAGTACTTC. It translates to CASSFGGLAGSYEQYF.

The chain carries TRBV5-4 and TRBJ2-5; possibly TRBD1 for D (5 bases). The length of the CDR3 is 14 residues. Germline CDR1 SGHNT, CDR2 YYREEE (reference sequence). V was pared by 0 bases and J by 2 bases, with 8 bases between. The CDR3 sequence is CASSLVTAQETQYF. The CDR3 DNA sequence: TGTGCCAGCAGCTTGGTGACAGCACAAGAGACCCAGTACTTC.

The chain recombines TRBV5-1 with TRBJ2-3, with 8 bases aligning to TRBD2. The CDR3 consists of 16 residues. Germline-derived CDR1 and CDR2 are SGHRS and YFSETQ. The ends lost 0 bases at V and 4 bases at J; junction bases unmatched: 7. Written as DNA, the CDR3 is TGCGCCAGCAGCTTGGTAGCGGGGTCTCTGGCAGATACGCAGTATTTT. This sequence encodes CASSLVAGSLADTQYF.